This T cell receptor beta chain was sequenced in a study of blood T cell repertoires in COVID-19. Sequencing used immunoSEQ multiplex PCR; TCRdb keeps in-frame clones, though not all of them. The sample shows around 87,000 clones, roughly three quarters of them seen only once. This clone occurred once. The CDR3 runs 15 residues. Germline assignment: CDR1 ENHRY and CDR2 SYGVKD. The ends lost 1 base at V and 2 bases at J; junction bases unmatched: 2. The chain combines TRBV10-3 with TRBJ2-7; 10 positions agree with TRBD1. The TCR comes from a woman older than 75 with acute or convalescent COVID-19. The specimen was peripheral blood. The chain's CDR3 is CAISELGQGAYEQYF. In DNA form, the CDR3 reads TGTGCCATCAGTGAGTTAGGACAGGGGGCCTACGAGCAGTACTTC.